These T cell receptor beta chains were read from a single sample in a study of monozygotic twins with cystic fibrosis. Assay: immunoSEQ multiplex PCR; the TCRdb copy retains only in-frame clones and omits some. The data contain approximately 23,000 clones, 87% of them seen just once; the ten biggest clones take up approximately 1.2%. Sequenced: blood. The receptors shown here come from a woman aged 25-40 years with cystic fibrosis. Each CDR3 is given with its conserved first and last residue. The D gene is left open where the match is weak. The listing skips clone size in some rows; elsewhere it reads once, few, many or a size class.

v_gene	abundance	j_gene	d_gene	CDR3nt	CDR3aa
TRBV19	.	TRBJ2-7	.	TGTGCCAGTAGGGGCCGGGACACTGGACCCTACGAGCAGTACTTC	CASRGRDTGPYEQYF
TRBV15	.	TRBJ2-7	.	TGTGCCACCAGCAGATCCGAGACAGGAGTATACGAGCAGTACTTC	CATSRSETGVYEQYF
TRBV5-1	.	TRBJ1-6	TRBD1	TGCGCCAGCAGCTTGCGACAGGGAGATTCACCCCTCCACTTT	CASSLRQGDSPLHF
TRBV7-6	.	TRBJ2-1	TRBD2	TGTGCCAGCAGCTTAGTTTTGGGCCTAGCGGGGTCCAATGAGCAGTTCTTC	CASSLVLGLAGSNEQFF
TRBV29-1	.	TRBJ2-1	TRBD2	TGCAGCGTTGCCCCTAGCGGGGGAAATGAGCAGTTCTTC	CSVAPSGGNEQFF
TRBV18	.	TRBJ2-1	TRBD1	TGTGCCAGCTCACGGACAGGGTACAATGAGCAGTTCTTC	CASSRTGYNEQFF
TRBV5-1	.	TRBJ2-1	TRBD2	TGCGCCAGCAGCTTGGACGGGAGGGAAGGGGATGAGCAGTTCTTC	CASSLDGREGDEQFF
TRBV28	.	TRBJ1-4	.	TGTGCCAGCAGTCCCGACATCCGTGAAAAACTGTTTTTT	CASSPDIREKLFF
TRBV4-3	.	TRBJ2-5	.	TGCGCCAGCAGCCAAGATTACAGTCAAGAGACCCAGTACTTC	CASSQDYSQETQYF
TRBV13	.	TRBJ2-5	.	TGTGCCAGCAGCTACCCGGCCGCCGCGGAGACCCAGTACTTC	CASSYPAAAETQYF
TRBV5-6	.	TRBJ2-7	.	TGTGCCAGCAGCTTAGGTGGGTTAACGACCTACGAGCAGTACTTC	CASSLGGLTTYEQYF
TRBV5-1	.	TRBJ1-3	TRBD1	TGCGCCAGCAGCGAGGGGGCGCCTGGAAACACCATATATTTT	CASSEGAPGNTIYF
TRBV10-3	.	TRBJ1-1	TRBD1	TGTGCCATCAGCCCGGGACAGGGGAACACTGAAGCTTTCTTT	CAISPGQGNTEAFF
TRBV6-1	few	TRBJ1-1	.	TGTGCCAGCAGGGGTGGGATCTTT	CASRGGIF
TRBV4-2	.	TRBJ2-1	TRBD2	TGTGCCAGCAGTAGGCCTAGCGGGGGCCCCCGGGATGAGCAGTTCTTC	CASSRPSGGPRDEQFF
TRBV2	.	TRBJ2-3	TRBD1	TGTGCCAGCAGTGAAACAGGAGACAGGGACAGCACAGATACGCAGTATTTT	CASSETGDRDSTDTQYF
TRBV2	few	TRBJ1-4	.	TGTGCCAGCGGAAGCCAGGGTACTGGAAGTGAAAAACTGTTTTTT	CASGSQGTGSEKLFF
TRBV7-2	.	TRBJ2-1	.	TGTGCCAGCAGCTTTGGGGGCGCGTACAATGAGCAGTTCTTC	CASSFGGAYNEQFF
TRBV9	.	TRBJ2-7	TRBD1	TGTGCCAGCAGCGTAGAAGGGGGCCTAGCCTACGAGCAGTACTTC	CASSVEGGLAYEQYF
TRBV7-9	once	TRBJ1-5	.	TGTGCCAGCAGCTTACGGGGGCTCAATCAGCCCCAGCATTTT	CASSLRGLNQPQHF
TRBV4-1	.	TRBJ1-1	.	TGCGCCAGCAGCCAAGTGGGGGGCGGTTACACTGAAGCTTTCTTT	CASSQVGGGYTEAFF
TRBV6-4	.	TRBJ2-3	TRBD2	TGTGCCAGCAGTTGGGGAGAAGCGGGGGATACGCAGTATTTT	CASSWGEAGDTQYF
TRBV5-6	.	TRBJ1-3	.	TGTGCCAGCAGCTGGCAGGGGAGCTCTGGAAACACCATATATTTT	CASSWQGSSGNTIYF
TRBV5-6	.	TRBJ2-6	.	TGTGCCAGCAGCTTGGGACCCGGGGCAGGGGCCAACGTCCTGACTTTC	CASSLGPGAGANVLTF
TRBV14	.	TRBJ2-1	.	TGTGCCAGCAGCCAAGGAGGGGGGCCATACAATGAGCAGTTCTTC	CASSQGGGPYNEQFF
TRBV5-1	.	TRBJ2-5	TRBD2	TGCGCCAGCAGCTTGGGACTAGCTCAAGAGACCCAGTACTTC	CASSLGLAQETQYF
TRBV7-9	.	TRBJ2-5	.	TGTGCCAGCAGCCGGGAATCGGGGGAGACCCAGTACTTC	CASSRESGETQYF
TRBV4-1	.	TRBJ2-3	.	TGCGCCAGCAGCCAAGATTGGCGGGGTTATACGCAGTATTTT	CASSQDWRGYTQYF
TRBV4-2	.	TRBJ2-7	.	TGTGCCAGCAGCCACGGGGACACCTACGAGCAGTACTTC	CASSHGDTYEQYF
TRBV7-9	.	TRBJ2-2	.	TGTGCCAGCCTCAGGGACACCGGGGAGCTGTTTTTT	CASLRDTGELFF
TRBV5-6	.	TRBJ2-5	TRBD2	TGTGCCAGCAGCTCCGCCCCGGGGGGGCCGGAGGAGACCCAGTACTTC	CASSSAPGGPEETQYF
TRBV19	.	TRBJ2-5	.	TGTGCCAGTAGTATTCGGGGGCGCCGAGAGACCCAGTACTTC	CASSIRGRRETQYF
TRBV15	.	TRBJ2-3	.	TGTGCCACCAGAACGGGAAGCACAGATACGCAGTATTTT	CATRTGSTDTQYF
TRBV15	.	TRBJ2-3	.	TGTGCCACCAGCAGGGCCTTTGAGGGGACAGATACGCAGTATTTT	CATSRAFEGTDTQYF
TRBV5-3	few	TRBJ2-1	TRBD2	TGTGCCAGAAGCTTACTAGCGGGCTCCTACAATGAGCAGTTCTTC	CARSLLAGSYNEQFF
TRBV4-1	.	TRBJ1-5	.	TGCGCCAGCAGCCGAGGACTCAATAGCAATCAGCCCCAGCATTTT	CASSRGLNSNQPQHF
TRBV5-1	few	TRBJ2-5	.	TGCGCCAGCAGCTTGGGGTCCACGGAGACCCAGTACTTC	CASSLGSTETQYF
TRBV7-9	.	TRBJ2-7	.	TGTGCCAGCAGCCACCGGGATTCAAATACCTACGAGCAGTACTTC	CASSHRDSNTYEQYF
TRBV4-3	.	TRBJ2-1	TRBD2	TGCGCCAGCAGCCAAGATACCCCCCAGCGGGGGGGCATAAATGAGCAGTTCTTC	CASSQDTPQRGGINEQFF
TRBV25-1	.	TRBJ2-1	TRBD2	TGTGCCAGCACCCTTAGCAGCGGGGGGGCCAATGAGCAGTTCTTC	CASTLSSGGANEQFF
TRBV2	.	TRBJ1-2	TRBD1	TGTGCCAGCAGTGAAGGATCGGACAGGAACTATGGCTACACCTTC	CASSEGSDRNYGYTF
TRBV7-9	.	TRBJ1-3	.	TGTGCCAGCAGCGATGACAGGTTCACCTTCACCATATATTTT	CASSDDRFTFTIYF
TRBV19	.	TRBJ2-7	.	TGTGCCAGTAGTCCCCTCCGGATGAGCACCTACGAGCAGTACTTC	CASSPLRMSTYEQYF
TRBV29-1	few	TRBJ1-1	TRBD1	TGCAGCGTACAGGGGGTGGGGAGCACTGAAGCTTTCTTT	CSVQGVGSTEAFF
TRBV15	.	TRBJ1-1	.	TGTGCCACCAGCAGAGTATCGGGGGGGCGGACTGAAGCTTTCTTT	CATSRVSGGRTEAFF
TRBV5-5	once	TRBJ2-2	.	TGTGCCAGCAGCTTGGATGTATACGGGGAGCTGTTTTTT	CASSLDVYGELFF
TRBV4-1	.	TRBJ2-5	.	TGCGCCAGCAGCCAAGTGCTGAGGGGCGCGGAGACCCAGTACTTC	CASSQVLRGAETQYF
TRBV5-6	.	TRBJ2-5	.	TGTGCCAGCAGCCTGACGGGGACGTACCAAGAGACCCAGTACTTC	CASSLTGTYQETQYF
TRBV27	.	TRBJ2-1	.	TGTGCCAGCAGTACCGCTAACTACAATGAGCAGTTCTTC	CASSTANYNEQFF
TRBV7-6	.	TRBJ2-3	.	TGTGCCAGCAGCTTAGAGTATCTAGATACGCAGTATTTT	CASSLEYLDTQYF
TRBV10-3	.	TRBJ2-5	.	TGTGCCATCAGTGAGTCGGGTACATTGAAAGAGACCCAGTACTTC	CAISESGTLKETQYF
TRBV6-1	.	TRBJ1-2	.	TGTGCCAGCAGTGATCAGGCGAAGGGCTATGGCTACACCTTC	CASSDQAKGYGYTF
TRBV9	.	TRBJ2-1	.	TGTGCCAGCAGCGTAGATTCAAAAGGGGCTTTTGGTGAGCAGTTCTTC	CASSVDSKGAFGEQFF
TRBV7-2	.	TRBJ2-7	.	TGTGCCAGCAGCCCGACGACTGACGAGCAGTACTTC	CASSPTTDEQYF
TRBV10-3	.	TRBJ2-5	TRBD2	TGTGCCATCAGTGAGTCTGGTAGCGGGGGGAATCAAGAGACCCAGTACTTC	CAISESGSGGNQETQYF
TRBV5-6	.	TRBJ2-2	.	TGTGCCAGCAGCTTTCTCCGTCTGGGAAGCACCGGGGAGCTGTTTTTT	CASSFLRLGSTGELFF
TRBV19	.	TRBJ1-1	TRBD1	TGTGCCAGTAGTATCACAGGGGGCGGGAACACTGAAGCTTTCTTT	CASSITGGGNTEAFF
TRBV5-1	.	TRBJ1-1	TRBD1	TGCGCCAGCAGCCCGGGACAGGGGGCGAGTACTGAAGCTTTCTTT	CASSPGQGASTEAFF
TRBV6-5	.	TRBJ2-7	TRBD2	TGTGCCAGCAGTTACTCAGCGGGACGGGTATCCTACGAGCAGTACTTC	CASSYSAGRVSYEQYF